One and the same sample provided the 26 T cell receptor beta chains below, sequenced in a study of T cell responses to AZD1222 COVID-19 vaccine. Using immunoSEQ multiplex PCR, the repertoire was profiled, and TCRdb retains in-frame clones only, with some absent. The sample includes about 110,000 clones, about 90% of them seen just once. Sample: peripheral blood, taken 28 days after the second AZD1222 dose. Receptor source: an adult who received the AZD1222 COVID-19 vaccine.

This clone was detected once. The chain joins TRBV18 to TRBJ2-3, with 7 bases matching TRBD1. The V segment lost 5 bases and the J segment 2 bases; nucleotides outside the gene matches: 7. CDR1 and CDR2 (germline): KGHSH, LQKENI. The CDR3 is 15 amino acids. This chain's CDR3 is CASSSGDSHTDTQYF. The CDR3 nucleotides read TGTGCCAGCTCATCTGGGGACAGTCACACAGATACGCAGTATTTT.

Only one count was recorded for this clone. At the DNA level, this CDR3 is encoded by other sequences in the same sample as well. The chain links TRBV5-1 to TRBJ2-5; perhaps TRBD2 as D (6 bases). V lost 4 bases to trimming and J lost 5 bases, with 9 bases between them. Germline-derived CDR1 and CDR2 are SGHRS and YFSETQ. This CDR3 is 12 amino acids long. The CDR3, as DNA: TGCGCCAGCAGCCCGGAGGGGGAGACCCAGTACTTC. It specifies CASSPEGETQYF.

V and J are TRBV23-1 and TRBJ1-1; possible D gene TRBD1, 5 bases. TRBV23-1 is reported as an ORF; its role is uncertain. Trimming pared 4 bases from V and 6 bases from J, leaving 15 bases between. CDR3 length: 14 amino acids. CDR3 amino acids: CASSLGRAGPEAFF. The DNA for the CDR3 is TGCGCCAGCAGTCTAGGGAGAGCGGGGCCTGAAGCTTTCTTT.

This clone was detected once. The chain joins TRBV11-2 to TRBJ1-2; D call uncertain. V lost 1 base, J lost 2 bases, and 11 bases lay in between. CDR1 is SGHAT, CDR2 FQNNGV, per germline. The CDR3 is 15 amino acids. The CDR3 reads CASSLVGRWNYGYTF. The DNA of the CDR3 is TGTGCCAGCAGCTTAGTCGGCAGGTGGAACTATGGCTACACCTTC.

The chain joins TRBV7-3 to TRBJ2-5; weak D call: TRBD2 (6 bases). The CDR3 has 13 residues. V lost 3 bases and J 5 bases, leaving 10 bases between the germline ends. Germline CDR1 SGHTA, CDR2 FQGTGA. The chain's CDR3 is CASSFGGSETQYF. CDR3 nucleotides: TGTGCCAGCAGCTTCGGGGGTTCGGAGACCCAGTACTTC.

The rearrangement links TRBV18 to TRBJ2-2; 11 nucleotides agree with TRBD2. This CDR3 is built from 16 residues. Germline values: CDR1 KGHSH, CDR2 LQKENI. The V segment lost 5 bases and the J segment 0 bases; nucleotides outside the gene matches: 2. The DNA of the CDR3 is TGTGCCAGCTCAACTAGCGGGGGTTCGAACACCGGGGAGCTGTTTTTT. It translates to CASSTSGGSNTGELFF.

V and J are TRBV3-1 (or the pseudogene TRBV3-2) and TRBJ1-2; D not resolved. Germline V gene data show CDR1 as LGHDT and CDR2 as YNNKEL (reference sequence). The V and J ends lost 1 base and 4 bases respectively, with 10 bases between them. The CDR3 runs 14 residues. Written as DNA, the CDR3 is TGTGCCAGCAGCCAAGTAGGGCCCGCCTATGGCTACACCTTC. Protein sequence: CASSQVGPAYGYTF.

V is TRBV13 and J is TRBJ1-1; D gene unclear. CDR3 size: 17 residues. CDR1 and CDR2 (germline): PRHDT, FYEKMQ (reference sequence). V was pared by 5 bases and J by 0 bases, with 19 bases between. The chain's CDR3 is CASSPEGGLDLNTEAFF. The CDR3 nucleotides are TGTGCCAGCAGCCCGGAGGGAGGGCTCGACTTGAACACTGAAGCTTTCTTT.

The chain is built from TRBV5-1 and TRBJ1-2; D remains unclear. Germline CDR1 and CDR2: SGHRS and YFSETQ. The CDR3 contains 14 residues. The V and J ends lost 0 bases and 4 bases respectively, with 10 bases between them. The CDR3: CASSLAQAFYGYTF. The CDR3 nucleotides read TGCGCCAGCAGCTTGGCTCAGGCTTTCTATGGCTACACCTTC.

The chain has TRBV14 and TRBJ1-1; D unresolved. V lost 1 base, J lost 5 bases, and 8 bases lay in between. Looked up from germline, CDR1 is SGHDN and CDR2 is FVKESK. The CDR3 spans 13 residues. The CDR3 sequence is CASSQVTGTEAFF. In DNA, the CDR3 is TGTGCCAGCAGCCAAGTAACGGGGACTGAAGCTTTCTTT. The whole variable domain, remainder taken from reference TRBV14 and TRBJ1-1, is EAGVTQFPSHSVIEKGQTVTLRCDPISGHDNLYWYRRVMGKEIKFLLHFVKESKQDESGMPNNRFLAERTGGTYSTLKVQPAELEDSGVYFCASSQVTGTEAFFGQGTRLTVV.

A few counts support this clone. In DNA, the CDR3 is TGTGCCAGCTCCCGACAGTATAGCAATCAGCCCCAGCATTTT. This translates into CASSRQYSNQPQHF. The rearrangement joins TRBV18 to TRBJ1-5, with D tentatively TRBD1 (5 bases). V dropped 6 bases and J dropped 0 bases, with 9 bases sitting between them. The CDR3 contains 14 residues. Germline V gene data show CDR1 as KGHSH and CDR2 as LQKENI.

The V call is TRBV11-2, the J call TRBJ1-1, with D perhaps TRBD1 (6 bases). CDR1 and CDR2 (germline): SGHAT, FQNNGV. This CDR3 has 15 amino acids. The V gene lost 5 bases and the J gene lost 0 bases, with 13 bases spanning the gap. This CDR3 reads CASSRGGAVNTEAFF. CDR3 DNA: TGTGCCAGCAGCAGAGGGGGGGCCGTGAACACTGAAGCTTTCTTT.

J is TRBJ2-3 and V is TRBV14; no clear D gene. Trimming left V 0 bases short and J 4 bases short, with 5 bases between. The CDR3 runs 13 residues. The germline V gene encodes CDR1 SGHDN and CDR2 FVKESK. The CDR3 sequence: CASSQDTADTQYF. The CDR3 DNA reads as TGTGCCAGCAGCCAAGATACCGCAGATACGCAGTATTTT. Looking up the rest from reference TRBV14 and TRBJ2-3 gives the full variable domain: EAGVTQFPSHSVIEKGQTVTLRCDPISGHDNLYWYRRVMGKEIKFLLHFVKESKQDESGMPNNRFLAERTGGTYSTLKVQPAELEDSGVYFCASSQDTADTQYFGPGTRLTVL.

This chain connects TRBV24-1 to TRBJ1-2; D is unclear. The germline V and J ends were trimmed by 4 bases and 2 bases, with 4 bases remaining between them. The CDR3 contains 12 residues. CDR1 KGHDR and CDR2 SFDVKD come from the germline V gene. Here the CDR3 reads CATSDGNYGYTF. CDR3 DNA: TGTGCCACCAGTGACGGGAACTATGGCTACACCTTC.

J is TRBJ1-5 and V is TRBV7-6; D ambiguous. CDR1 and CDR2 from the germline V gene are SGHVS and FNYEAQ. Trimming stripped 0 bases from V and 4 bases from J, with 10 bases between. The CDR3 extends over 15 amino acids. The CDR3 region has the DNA TGTGCCAGCAGCTTAGCGGGATGGGGTAATCAGCCCCAGCATTTT. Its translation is CASSLAGWGNQPQHF.

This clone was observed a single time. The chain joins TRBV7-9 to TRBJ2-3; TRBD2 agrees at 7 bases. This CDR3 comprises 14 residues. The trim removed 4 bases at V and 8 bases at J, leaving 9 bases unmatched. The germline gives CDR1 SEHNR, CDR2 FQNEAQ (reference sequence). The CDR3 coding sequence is TGTGCCAGCAGCTCTCGGACTAGGGGTTTTACGCAGTATTTT. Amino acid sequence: CASSSRTRGFTQYF.

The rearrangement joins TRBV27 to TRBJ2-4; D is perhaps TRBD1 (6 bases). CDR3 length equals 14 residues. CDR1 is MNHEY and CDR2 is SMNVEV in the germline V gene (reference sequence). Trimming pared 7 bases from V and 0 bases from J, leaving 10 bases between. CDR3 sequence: CASTQGGAKNIQYF. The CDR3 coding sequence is TGTGCCAGCACACAAGGGGGAGCCAAAAACATTCAGTACTTC.

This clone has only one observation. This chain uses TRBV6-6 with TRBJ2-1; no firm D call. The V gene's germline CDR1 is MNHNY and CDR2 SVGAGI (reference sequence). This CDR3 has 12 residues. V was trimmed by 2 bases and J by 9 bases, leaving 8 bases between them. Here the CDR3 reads CASSYKRSEQFF. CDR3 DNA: TGTGCCAGCAGTTACAAAAGATCTGAGCAGTTCTTC.

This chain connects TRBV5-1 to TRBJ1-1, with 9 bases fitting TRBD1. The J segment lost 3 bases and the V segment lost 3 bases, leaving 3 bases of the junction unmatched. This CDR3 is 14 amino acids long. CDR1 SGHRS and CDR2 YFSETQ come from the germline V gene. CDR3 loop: CASSSQGADTEAFF. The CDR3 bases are TGCGCCAGCAGCTCACAGGGGGCAGACACTGAAGCTTTCTTT. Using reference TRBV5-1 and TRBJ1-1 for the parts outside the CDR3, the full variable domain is KAGVTQTPRYLIKTRGQQVTLSCSPISGHRSVSWYQQTPGQGLQFLFEYFSETQRNKGNFPGRFSGRQFSNSRSEMNVSTLELGDSALYLCASSSQGADTEAFFGQGTRLTVV.

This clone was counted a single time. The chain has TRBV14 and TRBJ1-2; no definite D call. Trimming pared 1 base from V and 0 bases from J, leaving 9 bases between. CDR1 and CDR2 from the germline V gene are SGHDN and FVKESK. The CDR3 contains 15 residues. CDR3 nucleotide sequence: TGTGCCAGCAGCCAAGTGGGCAGTACTAACTATGGCTACACCTTC. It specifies CASSQVGSTNYGYTF. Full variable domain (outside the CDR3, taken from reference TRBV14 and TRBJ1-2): EAGVTQFPSHSVIEKGQTVTLRCDPISGHDNLYWYRRVMGKEIKFLLHFVKESKQDESGMPNNRFLAERTGGTYSTLKVQPAELEDSGVYFCASSQVGSTNYGYTFGSGTRLTVV.

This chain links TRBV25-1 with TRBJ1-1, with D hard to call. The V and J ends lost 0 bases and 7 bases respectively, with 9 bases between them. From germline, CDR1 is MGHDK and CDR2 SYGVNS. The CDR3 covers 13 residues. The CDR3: CASSEYQALEAFF. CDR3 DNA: TGTGCCAGCAGTGAATATCAGGCACTTGAAGCTTTCTTT.

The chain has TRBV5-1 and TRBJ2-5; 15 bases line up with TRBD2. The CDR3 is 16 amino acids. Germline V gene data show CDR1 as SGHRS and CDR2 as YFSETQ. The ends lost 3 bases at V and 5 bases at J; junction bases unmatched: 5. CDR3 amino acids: CASSSGLAGGPETQYF. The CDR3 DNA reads TGCGCCAGCAGCTCCGGACTAGCGGGGGGGCCCGAGACCCAGTACTTC.

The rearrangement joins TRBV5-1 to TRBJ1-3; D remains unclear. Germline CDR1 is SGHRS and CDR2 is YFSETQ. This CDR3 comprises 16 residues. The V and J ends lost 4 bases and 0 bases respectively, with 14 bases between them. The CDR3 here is CASSPGWEYSGNTIYF. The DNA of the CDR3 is TGCGCCAGCAGCCCGGGGTGGGAGTACTCTGGAAACACCATATATTTT.

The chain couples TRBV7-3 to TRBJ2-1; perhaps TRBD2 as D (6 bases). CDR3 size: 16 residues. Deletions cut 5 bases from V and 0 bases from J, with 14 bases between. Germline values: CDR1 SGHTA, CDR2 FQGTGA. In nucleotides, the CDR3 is TGTGCCAGCAGCCCCGGGGGTGAGAGCTCCTACAATGAGCAGTTCTTC. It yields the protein CASSPGGESSYNEQFF.

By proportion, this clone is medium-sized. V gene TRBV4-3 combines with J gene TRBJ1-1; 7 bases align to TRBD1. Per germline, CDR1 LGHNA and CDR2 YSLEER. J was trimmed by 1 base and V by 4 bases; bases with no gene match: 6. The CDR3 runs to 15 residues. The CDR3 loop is CASSRDRDANTEAFF. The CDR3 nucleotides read TGCGCCAGCAGCCGAGACAGGGATGCGAACACTGAAGCTTTCTTT.

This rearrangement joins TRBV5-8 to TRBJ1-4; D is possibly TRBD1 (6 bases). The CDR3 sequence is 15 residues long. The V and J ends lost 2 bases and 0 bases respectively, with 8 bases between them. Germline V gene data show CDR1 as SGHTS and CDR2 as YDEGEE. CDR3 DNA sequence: TGTGCCAGCAGCTTCGGACAGCCAACTAATGAAAAACTGTTTTTT. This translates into CASSFGQPTNEKLFF.